This section outlines one T cell receptor (beta chain) sequence together with its context. What it binds is not known. Healthy HIV-negative adults without recent acute infections or vaccinations served as donors. This entry belongs to a study of shared clonotypes between healthy human individuals. Study-level results: Tissue TCR repertoires likely differ from these blood-only repertoires.

Per the study methods: Sequence data from immunoSEQ were junction-only and lacked quality scores; consequently, filtering differed. Profiling relied on immunoSEQ multiplex PCR, and the TCRdb table lists in-frame clones only, not all of them. Clone size and V and J calls were adopted from that table, with D and trimming inferred from the DNA. This sample has approximately 500,000 clones; approximately 81% occur once, and the top ten carry approximately 12%. The CDR3 sequence is 13 residues long. Trimming left V 1 base short and J 5 bases short, with 9 bases between. Germline CDR1 reads SEHNR; CDR2 reads FQNEAQ (reference sequence).

Sample: PBMCs. This receptor was identified in a woman between 40 and 55 years old in good health. Some clones in this sample may be carry-over from other donors' samples. The chain carries TRBV7-9 and TRBJ2-7, with D possibly being TRBD2 (5 bases). The CDR3 DNA follows: TGTGCCAGCAGCTTAGATCTAGCAAACGAGCAGTACTTC. Its protein product is CASSLDLANEQYF.